The source of this TCR beta chain is a study of cytomegalovirus exposure and HLA in healthy donors. Study results and caveats: Looking again later, the authors saw that most CMV-associated TCR beta chains seemed HLA-restricted. There were reportedly fewer N-insertions in an Asian-associated ancestry cluster than the approximately 670-donor mean, in a later analysis. Most subjects had HLA-A and HLA-B alleles reportedly predicted accurately by TCR beta sequences.

In nominal health when sampled, donors likely had unrecorded immune exposures nonetheless. V was cut by 3 bases and J by 9 bases, with 14 bases left in between. In germline, CDR1 is SQVTM, CDR2 ANQGSEA. The CDR3 has 12 amino acids. Concerning this clone: The antigen is undetermined.

Amplification used 60 Vbeta primers and 13 Jbeta primers. Generated by immunoSEQ multiplex PCR, the TCRdb table keeps only in-frame clones and is missing some. Of around 200,000 clones listed, approximately 85% are singletons. The sequence derives from a woman in her late teens or twenties in good health and CMV-seronegative. This chain joins TRBV29-1 and TRBJ1-2; D call uncertain. Sequences were obtained from PBMCs. In DNA form, the CDR3 reads TGCAGCGTTGATGTGAGCCTAACCCGCTACACCTTC. This translates into CSVDVSLTRYTF.